This TCR beta chain was recovered during a study of cytotoxic CD8 clonotypes in ibrutinib-treated CLL. Study-wide background: Response samples were drawn at a median of about twelve months of treatment, range 6 to 36. Each sample contained, on average, about 250,000 productive templates and 75,000 to 100,000 productive rearrangements.

Note on this clone: Its antigen is unidentified.

General study results and limits: The study found baseline clonality above age-matched healthy donors, tracking circulating CD8+ T-cell counts. Ibrutinib response saw clonality rise, and progression saw it return toward baseline.

Only in-frame clones appear in the TCRdb table, and some are missing; sequencing was by immunoSEQ multiplex PCR. The sample has 150,000 or so clones, roughly 77% seen once. CDR1 and CDR2 from the germline V gene are SGHTA and FQGNSA. The CDR3 runs 14 residues. The V end was cut by 4 bases, the J end by 4 bases, with 10 bases between. The chain combines TRBV7-2 with TRBJ1-4; a possible D gene is TRBD1 (5 bases). The receptor was isolated from a human donor with chronic lymphocytic leukemia. The sequenced sample was PBMCs, obtained after 12 months of ibrutinib treatment. CDR3 in DNA: TGTGCCAGCAGCTCGGGACCGAGTAATGAAAAACTGTTTTTT. Translating gives CASSSGPSNEKLFF.